The rows below give T cell receptor beta chains drawn from one sample of a study of blood T cell repertoires in COVID-19. Profiled with immunoSEQ multiplex PCR; TCRdb holds only in-frame clones, not every one. The table has over 300,000 clones, around 84% seen once. Sequencing was done on a sample of PBMCs or T cells enriched from blood (not recorded which). The receptors here all came from a young woman who had recovered from COVID-19. Each CDR3 is given with its conserved first and last residue. A D gene is named only where the DNA matches it firmly. Size is omitted from some rows. Given values are once, few, many or a class for expanded clones.

d_gene: .
v_gene: TRBV3-1/TRBV3-2
abundance: .
j_gene: TRBJ2-1
CDR3aa: CASSTGTYNEQFF
CDR3nt: TGTGCCAGCAGTACGGGTACCTACAATGAGCAGTTCTTC

d_gene: TRBD1
v_gene: TRBV6-5
abundance: .
j_gene: TRBJ1-2
CDR3aa: CASRQDRRGYTF
CDR3nt: TGTGCCAGCCGTCAGGACAGGCGTGGCTACACCTTC

d_gene: TRBD1
v_gene: TRBV2
abundance: .
j_gene: TRBJ1-1
CDR3aa: CASRQGITEAFF
CDR3nt: TGTGCCAGCAGACAGGGGATAACTGAAGCTTTCTTT

d_gene: .
v_gene: TRBV4-1
abundance: .
j_gene: TRBJ2-1
CDR3aa: CASSHPGPYNEQFF
CDR3nt: TGCGCCAGCAGCCACCCGGGTCCGTACAATGAGCAGTTCTTC

d_gene: .
v_gene: TRBV19
abundance: .
j_gene: TRBJ2-2
CDR3aa: CASSIRAITGELFF
CDR3nt: TGTGCCAGTAGTATACGAGCGATCACCGGGGAGCTGTTTTTT

d_gene: .
v_gene: TRBV9
abundance: .
j_gene: TRBJ2-1
CDR3aa: CASSPADNEQFF
CDR3nt: TGTGCCAGCAGCCCGGCGGATAATGAGCAGTTCTTC

d_gene: .
v_gene: TRBV2
abundance: .
j_gene: TRBJ2-1
CDR3aa: CASSYKTVGSYNEQFF
CDR3nt: TGTGCCAGCAGTTATAAGACAGTGGGCTCCTACAATGAGCAGTTCTTC

d_gene: TRBD1
v_gene: TRBV27
abundance: few
j_gene: TRBJ2-7
CDR3aa: CASSRTGDSYEQYF
CDR3nt: TGTGCCAGCAGCAGGACAGGAGACTCCTACGAGCAGTACTTC

d_gene: TRBD2
v_gene: TRBV5-1
abundance: .
j_gene: TRBJ2-3
CDR3aa: CASTYLIAGGRTDTQYF
CDR3nt: TGCGCCAGCACCTACCTAATAGCGGGAGGGCGGACAGATACGCAGTATTTT

d_gene: .
v_gene: TRBV2
abundance: .
j_gene: TRBJ1-6
CDR3aa: CATTPGGSPLHF
CDR3nt: TGTGCCACCACCCCGGGAGGTTCACCCCTCCACTTT

d_gene: .
v_gene: TRBV6-5
abundance: many
j_gene: TRBJ1-3
CDR3aa: CASSYSAGVGNTIYF
CDR3nt: TGTGCCAGCAGTTACTCGGCGGGAGTTGGAAACACCATATATTTT

d_gene: TRBD1
v_gene: TRBV30
abundance: .
j_gene: TRBJ1-3
CDR3aa: CAWARGPGNTIYF
CDR3nt: TGTGCCTGGGCGAGGGGGCCTGGAAACACCATATATTTT

d_gene: .
v_gene: TRBV19
abundance: many
j_gene: TRBJ2-1
CDR3aa: CASSGSSYNEQFF
CDR3nt: TGTGCCAGTAGCGGGAGCTCCTACAATGAGCAGTTCTTC

d_gene: .
v_gene: TRBV12-3/TRBV12-4
abundance: .
j_gene: TRBJ1-1
CDR3aa: CASSFRGEAFF
CDR3nt: TGTGCCAGCAGTTTCAGGGGCGAAGCTTTCTTT

d_gene: TRBD1
v_gene: TRBV5-1
abundance: few
j_gene: TRBJ2-7
CDR3aa: CASSWRDRDYEQYF
CDR3nt: TGCGCCAGCAGCTGGAGGGACAGGGACTACGAGCAGTACTTC

d_gene: TRBD2
v_gene: TRBV5-5
abundance: .
j_gene: TRBJ2-1
CDR3aa: CASSSATSGYNEQFF
CDR3nt: TGTGCCAGCAGCTCCGCGACTAGCGGCTACAATGAGCAGTTCTTC

d_gene: .
v_gene: TRBV5-6
abundance: few
j_gene: TRBJ1-2
CDR3aa: CASSLELRDYGYTF
CDR3nt: TGTGCCAGCAGCTTGGAGTTACGAGACTATGGCTACACCTTC

d_gene: .
v_gene: TRBV4-1
abundance: many
j_gene: TRBJ1-1
CDR3aa: CASSQDAGNTEAFF
CDR3nt: TGCGCCAGCAGCCAAGATGCGGGGAACACTGAAGCTTTCTTT

d_gene: TRBD2
v_gene: TRBV6-6
abundance: .
j_gene: TRBJ2-1
CDR3aa: CASRGTSGRNEQFF
CDR3nt: TGTGCCAGCCGGGGGACTAGCGGGAGAAATGAGCAGTTCTTC

d_gene: .
v_gene: TRBV5-4
abundance: once
j_gene: TRBJ2-1
CDR3aa: CASSLEPTSGKGSYNEQFF
CDR3nt: TGTGCCAGCAGCTTGGAACCGACCTCAGGGAAGGGTTCCTACAATGAGCAGTTCTTC

d_gene: TRBD1
v_gene: TRBV3-1/TRBV3-2
abundance: .
j_gene: TRBJ1-2
CDR3aa: CASSPLRTGANYGYTF
CDR3nt: TGTGCCAGCAGCCCGCTGAGGACAGGAGCTAACTATGGCTACACCTTC

d_gene: .
v_gene: TRBV7-2
abundance: .
j_gene: TRBJ1-2
CDR3aa: CASSKGVSYYGYTF
CDR3nt: TGTGCCAGCAGTAAGGGAGTCTCCTACTATGGCTACACCTTC

d_gene: .
v_gene: TRBV2
abundance: .
j_gene: TRBJ2-1
CDR3aa: CASSERGGVSYNEQFF
CDR3nt: TGTGCCAGCAGTGAAAGGGGGGGTGTCTCCTACAATGAGCAGTTCTTC

d_gene: TRBD2
v_gene: TRBV5-4
abundance: .
j_gene: TRBJ2-3
CDR3aa: CASRDYSGSTDTQYF
CDR3nt: TGTGCCAGCAGAGATTATAGCGGGAGCACAGATACGCAGTATTTT

d_gene: .
v_gene: TRBV2
abundance: .
j_gene: TRBJ1-6
CDR3aa: CASSGRGYNSPLHF
CDR3nt: TGTGCCAGCAGTGGCCGGGGGTATAATTCACCCCTCCACTTT

d_gene: .
v_gene: TRBV19
abundance: .
j_gene: TRBJ2-7
CDR3aa: CASSIDLLYEQYF
CDR3nt: TGTGCCAGTAGTATAGACTTACTCTACGAGCAGTACTTC

d_gene: TRBD1
v_gene: TRBV2
abundance: .
j_gene: TRBJ1-3
CDR3aa: CASSQTGGEFGNTIYF
CDR3nt: TGTGCCAGCAGCCAAACAGGGGGCGAGTTCGGAAACACCATATATTTT

d_gene: .
v_gene: TRBV2
abundance: .
j_gene: TRBJ2-2
CDR3aa: CASSVGLSLHTGELFF
CDR3nt: TGTGCCAGCAGTGTTGGTCTATCTCTTCACACCGGGGAGCTGTTTTTT

d_gene: TRBD2
v_gene: TRBV5-1
abundance: .
j_gene: TRBJ2-7
CDR3aa: CASSPRTSGKYEQYF
CDR3nt: TGCGCCAGCAGCCCTAGGACTAGCGGGAAATACGAGCAGTACTTC

d_gene: TRBD1
v_gene: TRBV20-1
abundance: .
j_gene: TRBJ1-2
CDR3aa: CSAHRGRGYTF
CDR3nt: TGCAGTGCTCACAGGGGGCGCGGCTACACCTTC

d_gene: TRBD1
v_gene: TRBV19
abundance: .
j_gene: TRBJ1-1
CDR3aa: CASSIGTGNTEAFF
CDR3nt: TGTGCCAGTAGTATAGGGACAGGGAACACTGAAGCTTTCTTT

d_gene: TRBD2
v_gene: TRBV4-2
abundance: few
j_gene: TRBJ2-1
CDR3aa: CASSNSLADYNEQFF
CDR3nt: TGTGCCAGCAGCAATTCGCTAGCGGATTACAATGAGCAGTTCTTC

d_gene: .
v_gene: TRBV7-2
abundance: .
j_gene: TRBJ2-5
CDR3aa: CASSLDGWTQYF
CDR3nt: TGTGCCAGCAGCTTAGACGGGTGGACCCAGTACTTC

d_gene: TRBD1
v_gene: TRBV2
abundance: .
j_gene: TRBJ2-2
CDR3aa: CASSEARGYTGELFF
CDR3nt: TGTGCCAGCAGTGAGGCCAGGGGGTACACCGGGGAGCTGTTTTTT

d_gene: TRBD2
v_gene: TRBV27
abundance: .
j_gene: TRBJ2-7
CDR3aa: CASSLLGTSGRLKQYF
CDR3nt: TGTGCCAGCAGTTTACTGGGGACTAGCGGGAGGTTAAAGCAGTACTTC

d_gene: .
v_gene: TRBV27
abundance: .
j_gene: TRBJ1-2
CDR3aa: CASGGAGYGYTF
CDR3nt: TGTGCCAGCGGGGGCGCGGGCTATGGCTACACCTTC

d_gene: .
v_gene: TRBV6-2/TRBV6-3
abundance: .
j_gene: TRBJ1-4
CDR3aa: CASSYPGVFNEKLFF
CDR3nt: TGTGCCAGCAGTTATCCCGGGGTGTTTAATGAAAAACTGTTTTTT

d_gene: TRBD1
v_gene: TRBV10-2
abundance: .
j_gene: TRBJ1-4
CDR3aa: CASSTQGAGEKLFF
CDR3nt: TGCGCCAGCAGTACACAGGGGGCGGGTGAAAAACTGTTTTTT

d_gene: .
v_gene: TRBV4-1
abundance: .
j_gene: TRBJ1-1
CDR3aa: CASSQAGEGYTEAFF
CDR3nt: TGCGCCAGCAGCCAAGCGGGGGAGGGCTACACTGAAGCTTTCTTT

d_gene: TRBD1
v_gene: TRBV27
abundance: .
j_gene: TRBJ1-6
CDR3aa: CASSIDPGQLSYNSPLHF
CDR3nt: TGTGCCAGCAGTATCGATCCGGGACAGCTCTCCTATAATTCACCCCTCCACTTT

d_gene: .
v_gene: TRBV2
abundance: .
j_gene: TRBJ2-1
CDR3aa: CASSDALGISYNEQFF
CDR3nt: TGTGCCAGCAGTGACGCCCTCGGTATCTCCTACAATGAGCAGTTCTTC

d_gene: .
v_gene: TRBV5-5
abundance: .
j_gene: TRBJ1-1
CDR3aa: CASRPGQSDPEAFF
CDR3nt: TGTGCCAGCAGACCTGGACAGAGCGATCCTGAAGCTTTCTTT

d_gene: .
v_gene: TRBV11-3
abundance: .
j_gene: TRBJ2-1
CDR3aa: CASSLDRGGNEQFF
CDR3nt: TGTGCCAGCAGCTTAGATCGAGGTGGGAATGAGCAGTTCTTC

d_gene: TRBD1
v_gene: TRBV5-4
abundance: .
j_gene: TRBJ1-2
CDR3aa: CASSFTGTGGGGYTF
CDR3nt: TGTGCCAGCAGCTTCACCGGGACAGGGGGAGGTGGCTACACCTTC

d_gene: TRBD2
v_gene: TRBV13
abundance: .
j_gene: TRBJ2-3
CDR3aa: CASSSPSGADTQYF
CDR3nt: TGTGCCAGCAGCTCCCCCAGCGGGGCAGATACGCAGTATTTT

d_gene: TRBD1
v_gene: TRBV9
abundance: once
j_gene: TRBJ1-1
CDR3aa: CASSVEQGARNTEAFF
CDR3nt: TGTGCCAGCAGCGTAGAGCAGGGGGCGCGGAACACTGAAGCTTTCTTT

d_gene: TRBD1
v_gene: TRBV7-6
abundance: .
j_gene: TRBJ2-2
CDR3aa: CASSRRQGTTGELFF
CDR3nt: TGTGCCAGCAGCCGGCGACAGGGGACCACCGGGGAGCTGTTTTTT

d_gene: .
v_gene: TRBV24-1
abundance: .
j_gene: TRBJ2-3
CDR3aa: CATGAGAADTQYF
CDR3nt: TGTGCCACCGGGGCAGGGGCGGCGGATACGCAGTATTTT

d_gene: TRBD2
v_gene: TRBV11-2
abundance: .
j_gene: TRBJ2-1
CDR3aa: CASSTLTGTSGAYNEQFF
CDR3nt: TGTGCCAGCAGCACCCTAACCGGGACTAGCGGGGCATACAATGAGCAGTTCTTC

d_gene: TRBD1
v_gene: TRBV12-5
abundance: .
j_gene: TRBJ2-5
CDR3aa: CASGSGTGNQETQYF
CDR3nt: TGTGCTAGTGGTTCCGGGACAGGGAACCAAGAGACCCAGTACTTC

d_gene: .
v_gene: TRBV9
abundance: .
j_gene: TRBJ1-3
CDR3aa: CASSAHRSVLSGNTIYF
CDR3nt: TGTGCCAGCAGCGCCCACAGGTCAGTCCTCTCTGGAAACACCATATATTTT

d_gene: TRBD1
v_gene: TRBV5-6
abundance: .
j_gene: TRBJ1-2
CDR3aa: CASSGTGADYGYTF
CDR3nt: TGTGCCAGCAGCGGTACAGGGGCGGACTATGGCTACACCTTC

d_gene: TRBD2
v_gene: TRBV7-2
abundance: .
j_gene: TRBJ2-1
CDR3aa: CASSLDFAGGREQFF
CDR3nt: TGTGCCAGCAGCTTAGACTTTGCGGGGGGGCGAGAGCAGTTCTTC

d_gene: TRBD1
v_gene: TRBV18
abundance: few
j_gene: TRBJ1-1
CDR3aa: CASSPSGQHLNTEAFF
CDR3nt: TGTGCCAGCTCACCTTCGGGACAGCACCTGAACACTGAAGCTTTCTTT

d_gene: TRBD1
v_gene: TRBV19
abundance: .
j_gene: TRBJ1-2
CDR3aa: CASSISPGQIYGYTF
CDR3nt: TGTGCCAGTAGTATTAGCCCGGGACAGATCTATGGCTACACCTTC

d_gene: .
v_gene: TRBV6-1
abundance: .
j_gene: TRBJ1-6
CDR3aa: CASSETGEGEWSSPLHF
CDR3nt: TGTGCCAGCAGTGAAACCGGAGAGGGGGAGTGGAGTTCACCCCTCCACTTT

d_gene: TRBD2
v_gene: TRBV4-1
abundance: .
j_gene: TRBJ2-1
CDR3aa: CASSPHPGGNNEQFF
CDR3nt: TGCGCCAGCAGCCCGCACCCCGGGGGGAACAATGAGCAGTTCTTC